These 25 T cell receptor beta chains were all obtained from the same sample, sequenced in a study of OX40 agonist ivuxolimab in advanced cancers. Profiled with immunoSEQ multiplex PCR; TCRdb holds only in-frame clones, not every one. The table records some 64,000 clones, about four fifths of them present only once. The sample was CD4+ or CD8+ T cells sorted from blood, taken in a trial of the OX40 agonist ivuxolimab. These receptor sequences come from an adult with an advanced solid tumor such as melanoma, head and neck, liver or kidney cancer.

This clone has just a few counts. Other DNA sequences in the same sample also yield this CDR3. J is TRBJ2-7 and V is TRBV7-2, with 11 nucleotides matching TRBD2. J gave up 0 bases and V 1 base, and 8 bases lay outside the gene matches. Per the germline V gene, CDR1 is SGHTA and CDR2 is FQGNSA. The CDR3 sequence is 18 residues long. Here the CDR3 reads CASSLGASGRTSSYEQYF. CDR3 sequence (DNA): TGTGCCAGCAGCTTAGGGGCTAGCGGGAGGACAAGCTCCTACGAGCAGTACTTC.

The chain has TRBV19 and TRBJ1-4; D is possibly TRBD1 (6 bases). Per germline, CDR1 LNHDA and CDR2 SQIVND (reference sequence). Trimming left V 4 bases short and J 7 bases short, with 13 bases between. This CDR3 region has 14 residues. The DNA of the CDR3 is TGTGCCAGTAGTACGGGGGCGAGCGGTGAAAAACTGTTTTTT. As protein: CASSTGASGEKLFF.

Here the CDR3 reads CASSQTESIRDNVLTF. The CDR3 DNA sequence: TGTGCCAGCAGCCAAACGGAAAGTATCCGGGACAACGTCCTGACTTTC. The chain links TRBV14 to TRBJ2-6, with TRBD2 as a possible D gene (5 bases). Germline lookup yields CDR1 SGHDN and CDR2 FVKESK. With 2 bases removed from V and 9 bases from J, the gap between germline ends came to 17 bases. This CDR3 spans 16 amino acids.

J is TRBJ2-2 and V is TRBV7-8; 9 nucleotides align to TRBD2. This CDR3 is 15 amino acids long. Germline CDR1 and CDR2: SGHVS and FQNEAQ. With 6 bases clipped from V and 0 bases from J, the junction kept 2 bases outside the gene matches. The CDR3 loop is CASSIAGANTGELFF. The CDR3 nucleotides read TGTGCCAGCAGTATAGCGGGGGCGAACACCGGGGAGCTGTTTTTT.

The chain has TRBV13 and TRBJ2-7, with 10 bases identical to TRBD1. V gave up 6 bases and J gave up 3 bases; unmatched junction bases: 8. Looked up from germline, CDR1 is PRHDT and CDR2 is FYEKMQ (reference sequence). This CDR3 contains 15 residues. The CDR3, as DNA: TGTGCCAGCAGGCCAGGGACAGGGGTTGTCTACGAGCAGTACTTC. Translation: CASRPGTGVVYEQYF.

This rearrangement joins TRBV4-3 to TRBJ2-5; either TRBD1 or TRBD2 may fit D (5 bases each). The CDR3 runs 14 residues. Germline V gene data show CDR1 as LGHNA and CDR2 as YSLEER. Trimming stripped 0 bases from V and 4 bases from J, with 9 bases between. The CDR3 sequence: CASSQDRDPETQYF. CDR3 DNA: TGCGCCAGCAGCCAAGATAGGGACCCAGAGACCCAGTACTTC.

V gene TRBV4-2 combines with J gene TRBJ1-2; D not resolved. The length of the CDR3 is 16 residues. The ends were cut back, 4 bases at V and 2 bases at J, with 17 bases in the middle. The germline V gene encodes CDR1 LGHNA and CDR2 YNFKEQ. In DNA form, the CDR3 reads TGTGCCAGCAGCCCGTTTAACACGGCGGAAAACTATGGCTACACCTTC. It translates to CASSPFNTAENYGYTF.

The J gene is TRBJ2-7, the V gene TRBV28; 9 bases match TRBD2. With V trimmed by 6 bases and J by 3 bases, 9 bases remained unmatched. The CDR3 extends over 15 amino acids. CDR1 and CDR2 (germline): MDHEN, SYDVKM. The CDR3 sequence is CASSKATSGIYEQYF. The CDR3 coding sequence is TGTGCCAGCAGCAAAGCGACTAGCGGCATCTACGAGCAGTACTTC.

The chain uses TRBV7-2 and TRBJ1-1, with D tentatively TRBD1 (5 bases). In germline, CDR1 is SGHTA, CDR2 FQGNSA. The germline V and J ends were trimmed by 5 bases and 4 bases, with 17 bases remaining between them. CDR3 length: 15 amino acids. CDR3: CASSPEGTLATEAFF. The CDR3 DNA sequence: TGTGCCAGCAGCCCCGAGGGGACGCTGGCCACTGAAGCTTTCTTT.

The chain employs TRBV19 and TRBJ2-1, with D possibly TRBD1 on 6 matching bases. Trimming removed 4 bases at V and 4 bases at J, with 11 bases between. CDR3 length: 14 amino acids. Per germline, CDR1 LNHDA and CDR2 SQIVND (reference sequence). CDR3 nucleotide sequence: TGTGCCAGTAGTAACCGGGACAAATACAATGAGCAGTTCTTC. Its translation: CASSNRDKYNEQFF.

The rearrangement uses TRBV7-9 and TRBJ1-2; D might be TRBD1 (6 bases). The germline V gene has CDR1 SEHNR and CDR2 FQNEAQ (reference sequence). Trimming shortened V by 1 base and J by 8 bases, and 17 bases separated the two germline ends. CDR3 length equals 15 residues. The CDR3 sequence is CASSLVSAGDSGYTF. Here the CDR3 DNA reads TGTGCCAGCAGCTTAGTGTCCGCAGGGGATAGCGGCTACACCTTC.

This chain joins TRBV7-2 and TRBJ1-1; D is ambiguous. CDR3 length: 12 amino acids. V was clipped by 2 bases and J by 4 bases, with 5 bases between them. Looked up from germline, CDR1 is SGHTA and CDR2 is FQGNSA. The CDR3 loop reads CASSLLTTEAFF. DNA of the CDR3: TGTGCCAGCAGCTTATTAACCACTGAAGCTTTCTTT.

The chain couples TRBV6-1 to TRBJ1-2; D may be TRBD1 (5 bases). Germline V gene sequence: CDR1 MNHNS, CDR2 SASEGT. The CDR3 totals 14 residues. V lost 11 bases and J 8 bases, leaving 24 bases between the germline ends. CDR3 bases: TGTGCCTCGCAGATGAGGGGCGAGTCCCGGGGCTACACCTTC. It yields the protein CASQMRGESRGYTF.

This chain uses TRBV6-1 with TRBJ2-7; D might be TRBD1 (6 bases). V shed 10 bases and J shed 2 bases, with 15 bases lying between them. Per germline, CDR1 MNHNS and CDR2 SASEGT. The CDR3 length is 13 residues. This CDR3 is CATTRTEAYEQYF. CDR3 sequence (DNA): TGTGCCACAACAAGGACAGAGGCCTACGAGCAGTACTTC.

The rearrangement joins TRBV7-9 to TRBJ2-1; D is possibly TRBD2 (5 bases). Trimming took off 5 bases at V and 6 bases at J, with 14 bases between the two ends. Germline CDR1 SEHNR, CDR2 FQNEAQ (reference sequence). The CDR3 is made up of 14 amino acids. The chain's CDR3 is CASSQEDRPNEQFF. CDR3 bases: TGTGCCAGCAGCCAGGAGGACCGACCCAATGAGCAGTTCTTC. The full variable domain, in which reference TRBV7-9 and TRBJ2-1 provide the parts outside the CDR3, is DTGVSQNPRHKITKRGQNVTFRCDPISEHNRLYWYRQTLGQGPEFLTYFQNEAQLEKSRLLSDRFSAERPKGSFSTLEIQRTEQGDSAMYLCASSQEDRPNEQFFGPGTRLTVL.

The chain combines TRBV11-2 with TRBJ2-2, with 9 bases identical to TRBD2. Per the germline V gene, CDR1 is SGHAT and CDR2 is FQNNGV. The CDR3 runs to 15 residues. V lost 7 bases to trimming and J lost 6 bases; unmatched junction nucleotides: 9. The CDR3 region has the DNA TGTGCCAGCACCTCGGGAGCGGGAGGTTCCGGGGAGCTGTTTTTT. This sequence encodes CASTSGAGGSGELFF.

The chain has TRBV5-1 and TRBJ2-1; tentatively, D is TRBD1 (5 bases). The CDR3 extends over 13 amino acids. Germline-derived CDR1 and CDR2 are SGHRS and YFSETQ. Deletions cut 0 bases from V and 7 bases from J, with 8 bases between. The CDR3 region has the DNA TGCGCCAGCAGCTTGGCGACAGTTAATGAGCAGTTCTTC. Translated: CASSLATVNEQFF.

The chain employs TRBV15 and TRBJ1-2, with no clear D. This CDR3 region has 13 residues. The germline V gene encodes CDR1 LNHNV and CDR2 YYDKDF (reference sequence). V was clipped by 1 base and J by 7 bases, with 10 bases between them. The CDR3 sequence is CATSRVRLSGYTF. For the CDR3, the DNA is TGTGCCACCAGCAGAGTACGGTTGTCTGGCTACACCTTC.

This chain connects TRBV5-6 to TRBJ2-7, with 8 bases aligning to TRBD2. The germline CDR1 and CDR2 sequences are SGHDT and YYEEEE. J was trimmed by 1 base and V by 2 bases; bases with no gene match: 14. The CDR3 is 18 amino acids. CDR3 amino acids: CASSFTLAGIGRSYEQYF. The CDR3 region has the DNA TGTGCCAGCAGCTTTACTCTAGCGGGTATCGGGAGGTCCTACGAGCAGTACTTC. Looking up the rest from reference TRBV5-6 and TRBJ2-7 gives the full variable domain: DAGVTQSPTHLIKTRGQQVTLRCSPKSGHDTVSWYQQALGQGPQFIFQYYEEEERQRGNFPDRFSGHQFPNYSSELNVNALLLGDSALYLCASSFTLAGIGRSYEQYFGPGTRLTVT.

The gene calls are TRBV14 and TRBJ2-1; 16 bases are a match to TRBD2. CDR3 length equals 16 residues. CDR1 is SGHDN, CDR2 FVKESK, per germline. The V segment lost 7 bases and the J segment 7 bases; nucleotides outside the gene matches: 7. CDR3 sequence (DNA): TGTGCCAGCACGGGACTAGCGGGAGGGCCTCGGAATGAGCAGTTCTTC. This codes for CASTGLAGGPRNEQFF. Complete variable domain (other parts from reference TRBV14 and TRBJ2-1): EAGVTQFPSHSVIEKGQTVTLRCDPISGHDNLYWYRRVMGKEIKFLLHFVKESKQDESGMPNNRFLAERTGGTYSTLKVQPAELEDSGVYFCASTGLAGGPRNEQFFGPGTRLTVL.

Only one count was recorded for this clone. The rearrangement uses TRBV7-6 and TRBJ2-1; D might be TRBD2 (6 bases). This CDR3 is 15 amino acids long. From germline, CDR1 is SGHVS and CDR2 FNYEAQ. Trimming removed 5 bases at V and 2 bases at J, with 13 bases between. The CDR3 reads CASSRGRGTYNEQFF. The CDR3 DNA reads TGTGCCAGCAGCCGAGGTCGGGGGACCTACAATGAGCAGTTCTTC.

The chain has TRBV7-2 and TRBJ2-5; 10 bases line up with TRBD2. CDR1 and CDR2 (germline): SGHTA, FQGNSA. V trimming: 4 bases; J trimming: 9 bases; junction bases outside the gene matches: 5. This CDR3 comprises 13 residues. CDR3 bases: TGTGCCAGCAGCTCTAGCGGGAGCTTGGCCCAGTACTTC. This sequence encodes CASSSSGSLAQYF.

The chain combines TRBV11-3 with TRBJ2-3, with 9 bases identical to TRBD1. The V gene's germline CDR1 is SGHNT and CDR2 YENEEA. With 0 bases clipped from V and 2 bases from J, the junction kept 15 bases outside the gene matches. The CDR3 extends over 20 amino acids. This CDR3 reads CASSLDLPFRDREATDTQYF. The CDR3 bases are TGTGCCAGCAGCTTAGATCTCCCTTTCCGGGACAGGGAGGCCACAGATACGCAGTATTTT.

The CDR3 DNA sequence: TGTGCCAGCTCACCACCGGGGGCGGGAGGACCAGATACGCAGCATTTT. It is translated as CASSPPGAGGPDTQHF. This chain uses TRBV18 with TRBJ2-3; D is possibly TRBD1 (6 bases). The J call could be wrong; TRBJ1-5 is a better fit for the DNA end. Germline V lookup: CDR1 KGHSH, CDR2 LQKENI. This CDR3 has 16 residues.

The chain employs TRBV5-1 and TRBJ2-3; a weak D match, TRBD1 (6 bases). The CDR3 is 14 residues long. Looked up from germline, CDR1 is SGHRS and CDR2 is YFSETQ. V gave up 4 bases and J gave up 2 bases, with 11 bases separating them. CDR3 in amino acids: CASSPQGYTDTQYF. DNA of the CDR3: TGCGCCAGCAGCCCACAGGGATACACAGATACGCAGTATTTT.